This entry lists 7 T cell receptor beta chains sequenced from one sample in a study of Graves' ophthalmopathy and Graves' hyperthyroidism. RNA served as the template for amplifying TCR beta CDR3 regions. Second-round multiplex PCR came after first-round RT-PCR with HTBI primers. TCRdb redid the calling of the multiplex PCR reads with MiXCR, one entry per CDR3 protein. This sample carries around 600,000 distinct CDR3 sequences, roughly 41% of them seen once, and the ten largest clones take 3% to 3.5%. Sequencing was done on a sample of peripheral blood. Every receptor here comes from an adult man with Graves' ophthalmopathy.

A word on this clonotype: The conserved final phenylalanine or tryptophan is absent from the CDR3, which likely points to a read error. This chain uses TRBV10-3 with TRBJ1-2; unclear D gene. This CDR3 spans 16 amino acids. CDR1 and CDR2 (germline): ENHRY, SYGVKD. CDR3 region: CASSSLLSSRHYGYTL. The CDR3 region has the DNA TGTGCCAGCAGTTCCCTGCTGTCCAGCCGTCACTATGGCTACACCCTC.

A remark on this clonotype: This may be a read error, as it is one base from a much larger clone. This chain links TRBV12-3 or TRBV12-4 with TRBJ2-7; 7 nucleotides line up with TRBD1. The CDR3 totals 14 residues. CDR3 sequence reads: CASSIAGTAYDQYF. As DNA, the CDR3 is TGTGCCAGCAGCATTGCCGGGACAGCCTACGACCAGTACTTC.

This chain uses TRBV29-1 with TRBJ1-6; D remains unclear. Trimming took off 5 bases at V and 6 bases at J, with 11 bases between the two ends. There are 13 residues in the CDR3. Germline lookup yields CDR1 SQVTM and CDR2 ANQGSEA. The CDR3 region has the DNA TGCAGCGTTAGAGAGGGCGGTAATTCACCCCTCCACTTT. It encodes CSVREGGNSPLHF.

The chain couples TRBV10-3 to TRBJ1-2; D remains ambiguous. CDR1 is ENHRY, CDR2 SYGVKD, per germline. The CDR3 contains 10 residues. The V and J ends lost 3 bases and 13 bases respectively, with 9 bases between them. The DNA of the CDR3 is TGTGCCATCAGTGACGGCGGCATCACCTTC. This translates into CAISDGGITF.

This clonotype was seen ten or more times. The CDR3 DNA follows: TGTGCCAGCAGCCAACCGGGTACGGAGACCCAGTACTTC. This translates into CASSQPGTETQYF. The rearrangement links TRBV7-2 to TRBJ2-5; unclear D gene. The length of the CDR3 is 13 residues. The germline gives CDR1 SGHTA, CDR2 FQGNSA. V was pared by 5 bases and J by 5 bases, with 12 bases between.

V and J are TRBV9 and TRBJ2-7, with D perhaps being TRBD1 or TRBD2 (5 bases each). The CDR3 extends over 13 amino acids. V was pared by 0 bases and J by 7 bases, with 11 bases between. Per germline, CDR1 SGDLS and CDR2 YYNGEE. The CDR3 region is CASSVVPGPEQYF. CDR3 in DNA: TGTGCCAGCAGCGTAGTACCGGGGCCTGAGCAGTACTTC.

CDR3 nucleotide sequence: TGTGCCAGCCAAGAAACGGTCCAATACGAGCAGTACTTC. Encoded protein: CASQETVQYEQYF. The genes are TRBV6-1 and TRBJ2-7; D unclear. CDR3 length: 13 residues. The germline V and J ends were trimmed by 8 bases and 4 bases, with 15 bases remaining between them. The germline CDR1 and CDR2 sequences are MNHNS and SASEGT.